This T cell receptor beta chain was identified during a study of blood T cell repertoires in COVID-19. Study-wide context: Sites across the United States, Italy and Spain contributed samples from acute and convalescent COVID-19. The cDNA or gDNA used as material had been derived from T cells, B-cell-depleted T cells, or PBMCs.

Participants had their cohort set by participant-reported clinical history. Recovered status in Cohort 3 required two negative PCRs, clearance, or symptom resolution. Trimming removed 5 bases from V and 2 bases from J; junction bases left unmatched: 10. The CDR3 totals 17 residues. CDR1 is SGHVS and CDR2 is FQNEAQ in the germline V gene. Measured with immunoSEQ multiplex PCR; TCRdb has only the in-frame clones, and not every one. The sample has 110,000 to 150,000 clones, about 90% seen once; the top ten hold about 11%. What was sequenced was PBMCs or T cells enriched from blood (not recorded which). This receptor was taken from a man between 60 and 75 years old who had recovered from COVID-19. The genes are TRBV7-8 and TRBJ2-1; 9 bases fit TRBD2. The CDR3 nucleotides are TGTGCCAGCAGCCTTAGGGGGGGGACTAGCCCCTACAATGAGCAGTTCTTC. It yields the protein CASSLRGGTSPYNEQFF.